These 7 T cell receptor beta chains originate from one sample sequenced in a study of tumor-infiltrating lymphocytes in primary liver carcinoma. cDNA specific to TCR beta was made from about 0.45 ug of total RNA, with a constant-region primer employed for priming. Three rounds of nested multiplex PCR with slightly modified ARM-PCR produced TCR beta libraries. Both of the initial two PCR rounds ran for nine to ten cycles and employed TRBV1-TRBV30 forward primers alongside a C-beta reverse primer. TCRdb re-called the multiplex PCR reads with MiXCR, one entry per CDR3 protein. Here the sample spans fewer than 75,000 distinct CDR3 sequences, about two thirds being singletons. DNA and RNA were both co-extracted from 20-30 mg of bulk tissue that had not been sorted. The sequenced sample consisted of liver tumor tissue from sampling region 4. Subset specified: tumor region T4, right-lateral pole. These receptors originate from a man in his forties with primary liver carcinoma and hepatitis B virus infection.

Details on this clonotype: One junction end disagrees with the germline gene, perhaps due to a read error. The chain has TRBV24-1 and TRBJ2-1; TRBD2 agrees at 9 bases. Germline values: CDR1 KGHDR, CDR2 SFDVKD. The CDR3 covers 16 residues. The CDR3: CAASERVAGVRNEQFF. CDR3 nucleotides: TGTGCCGCCAGTGAAAGGGTAGCGGGAGTACGGAATGAGCAATTCTTC.

As regards this clonotype: No conserved phenylalanine or tryptophan ends this CDR3, so it is likely a read error. The gene calls are TRBV11-2 and TRBJ1-1; 7 bases fit TRBD1. Germline V CDR1 and CDR2: SGHAT, FQNNGV. V gave up 8 bases and J gave up 4 bases; unmatched junction bases: 16. This CDR3 contains 16 residues. As DNA, the CDR3 is TGTGCCAGCGGCCCATCCAGGGGGTTGGTGAGCACTGAAGCTTTCTCT. Amino acid sequence: CASGPSRGLVSTEAFS.

A remark on this clonotype: A single base separates this from a much larger clone, so it may be a read error. V is TRBV5-1 and J is TRBJ1-5; D uncertain. Germline CDR1 reads SGHRS; CDR2 reads YFSETQ. The CDR3 runs 13 residues. CDR3 residues: CISSSGPEQPQHF. The CDR3, as DNA: TGCATCAGCAGCTCAGGACCGGAACAGCCCCAGCATTTT. The whole variable domain, remainder taken from reference TRBV5-1 and TRBJ1-5, is KAGVTQTPRYLIKTRGQQVTLSCSPISGHRSVSWYQQTPGQGLQFLFEYFSETQRNKGNFPGRFSGRQFSNSRSEMNVSTLELGDSALYLCISSSGPEQPQHFGDGTRLSIL.

With respect to this clonotype: Given a much more abundant clone one base away, this may be a read error. This sequence joins TRBV21-1 and TRBJ2-7; the DNA was not compared with TRBD1, the D call given in the table. TRBV21-1 is marked as a pseudogene. This CDR3 has 16 residues. The CDR3: CASSKDTMGDPYEQHF. CDR3 nucleotides: TGTGCCAGCAGCAAGGACACCATGGGGGATCCCTACGAGCAGCACTTC.

A note on this clonotype: Germline is not matched at one junction end, which may reflect a read error. CDR3 sequence (DNA): TGCGCCAGCAGCCAAGAGCGAGCGGGGGGCTACGAGCATTACTTC. This sequence encodes CASSQERAGGYEHYF. The genes are TRBV4-3 and TRBJ2-7; 9 bases align to TRBD2. The CDR3 runs 15 residues. Germline V gives CDR1 LGHNA, CDR2 YSLEER.

This clonotype appeared many times. At one of its ends the junction is not consistent with the germline gene, which may arise from a read error. The chain links TRBV6-2 or TRBV6-3 to TRBJ2-7, with 7 positions matching TRBD1. The CDR3 covers 13 residues. From germline, CDR1 is MNHEY and CDR2 SVGEGT. CDR3 DNA: TGTGCCGGCAGCCCTACAGGGGCCTACGAGCAGTACTTC. This encodes CAGSPTGAYEQYF.

Points on this clonotype: A junction boundary mismatches the germline segment, possibly from a read error. The rearrangement links TRBV29-1 to TRBJ2-5, with D perhaps being TRBD1 or TRBD2 (6 bases each). The CDR3 is made up of 15 amino acids. In germline, CDR1 is SQVTM, CDR2 ANQGSEA. CDR3 bases: TGCAGCATTGAAGGCAGGGGCGTACTGGGGGGGACCCAGTACTTC. Translating gives CSIEGRGVLGGTQYF. The full variable domain, completed using reference TRBV29-1 and TRBJ2-5, is SAVISQKPSRDICQRGTSLTIQCQVDSQVTMMFWYRQQPGQSLTLIATANQGSEATYESGFVIDKFPISRPNLTFSTLTVSNMSPEDSSIYLCSIEGRGVLGGTQYFGPGTRLLVL.